This T cell receptor (beta chain) was recovered during a study of blood T cell repertoires in COVID-19. Measured with immunoSEQ multiplex PCR; TCRdb has only the in-frame clones, and not every one. The sample yields 130,000 to 150,000 clones, 85% to 90% seen once. The V gene lost 1 base and the J gene lost 11 bases, with 18 bases spanning the gap. Germline values: CDR1 MDHEN, CDR2 SYDVKM. There are 15 residues in the CDR3. The TCR originated in an elderly man with acute or convalescent COVID-19. The sample consisted of peripheral blood. The rearrangement joins TRBV28 to TRBJ1-3; the D gene is possibly TRBD1 (5 bases). The CDR3 nucleotides read TGTGCCAGCAGTTTATTGATCGGACGGACACACTCCATATATTTT. Translating gives CASSLLIGRTHSIYF.